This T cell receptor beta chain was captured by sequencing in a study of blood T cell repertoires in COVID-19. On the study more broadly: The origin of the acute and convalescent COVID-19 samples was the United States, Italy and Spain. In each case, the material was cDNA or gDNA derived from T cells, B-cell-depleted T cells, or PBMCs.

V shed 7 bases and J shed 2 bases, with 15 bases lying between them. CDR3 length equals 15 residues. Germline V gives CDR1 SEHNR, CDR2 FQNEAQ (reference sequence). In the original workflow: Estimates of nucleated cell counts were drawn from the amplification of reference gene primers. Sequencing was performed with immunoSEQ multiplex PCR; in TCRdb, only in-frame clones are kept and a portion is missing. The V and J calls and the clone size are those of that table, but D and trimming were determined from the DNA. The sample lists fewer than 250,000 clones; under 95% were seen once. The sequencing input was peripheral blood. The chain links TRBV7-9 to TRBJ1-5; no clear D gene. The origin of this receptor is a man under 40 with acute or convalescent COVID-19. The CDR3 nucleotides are TGTGCCAGCAACCTTACGAGGCGTCGCAATCAGCCCCAGCATTTT. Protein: CASNLTRRRNQPQHF.